A single sample is the source of the 8 T cell receptor beta chains below, sequenced in a study of cytomegalovirus exposure and HLA in healthy donors. Sequencing used immunoSEQ multiplex PCR; TCRdb keeps in-frame clones, though not all of them. The sample consists of tens of thousands of clones, approximately 95% of them appearing once. What was sequenced was PBMCs. The receptors were gathered from a woman between 18 and 30 years old in good health and CMV-seropositive.

The gene calls are TRBV9 and TRBJ2-5; maybe TRBD1 (6 bases). This CDR3 is 16 amino acids long. Deletions cut 4 bases from V and 3 bases from J, with 19 bases between. Germline V lookup: CDR1 SGDLS, CDR2 YYNGEE. The CDR3 loop is CASSPGVANSKETQYF. CDR3 nucleotides: TGTGCCAGCAGCCCAGGGGTGGCGAACTCGAAAGAGACCCAGTACTTC.

The V and J genes are TRBV2 and TRBJ1-5; D ambiguous. The germline CDR1 and CDR2 sequences are SNHLY and FYNNEI. V lost 3 bases to trimming and J lost 5 bases, with 14 bases between them. The CDR3 consists of 15 residues. CDR3 DNA: TGTGCCAGCAGTGAGGATCGGGGATCGGATCAGCCCCAGCATTTT. It is translated as CASSEDRGSDQPQHF.

This chain uses TRBV25-1 with TRBJ2-1, with 14 positions matching TRBD2. The CDR3 covers 17 residues. Per germline, CDR1 MGHDK and CDR2 SYGVNS. Trimming cost V 6 bases and J 9 bases; bases outside gene matches: 13. CDR3 sequence (DNA): TGTGCCAGCAGCCCCTCGCCGGGACTAGCGGGGGTTGGTGAGCAGTTCTTC. Encoded protein: CASSPSPGLAGVGEQFF.

The CDR3 DNA sequence: TGTGCCTGGGGGCCCCCCGGCGTGCAGGGCCTCGGGTATGGCTACACCTTC. Translation: CAWGPPGVQGLGYGYTF. The V gene is TRBV30, the J gene TRBJ1-2, with a tentative D call TRBD1 (5 bases). This CDR3 spans 17 amino acids. Germline assignment: CDR1 GTSNPN and CDR2 SVGIG (reference sequence). Trimming cost V 5 bases and J 5 bases, with 27 bases left between them. Based on the CDR3 plus reference TRBV30 and TRBJ1-2, the full variable domain is SQTIHQWPATLVQPVGSPLSLECTVEGTSNPNLYWYRQAAGRGLQLLFYSVGIGQISSEVPQNLSASRPQDRQFILSSKKLLLSDSGFYLCAWGPPGVQGLGYGYTFGSGTRLTVV.

The chain is built from TRBV5-5 and TRBJ1-2; no clear D gene. The CDR3 has 15 amino acids. Per germline, CDR1 SGHKS and CDR2 YYEKEE (reference sequence). Trimming shortened V by 0 bases and J by 1 base, and 10 bases separated the two germline ends. The CDR3 DNA reads TGTGCCAGCAGCTTGGGGCAGTATGTTAACTATGGCTACACCTTC. Its translation: CASSLGQYVNYGYTF.

The chain couples TRBV9 to TRBJ2-3, with D tentatively TRBD1 (7 bases). Trimming took off 0 bases at V and 2 bases at J, with 16 bases between the two ends. The length of the CDR3 is 17 residues. Germline CDR1 reads SGDLS; CDR2 reads YYNGEE. This CDR3 reads CASSVGSGGIYTDTQYF. CDR3 nucleotide sequence: TGTGCCAGCAGCGTAGGATCAGGGGGGATCTACACAGATACGCAGTATTTT.

The V call is TRBV5-1, the J call TRBJ2-7; 8 bases map to TRBD1. This CDR3 has 14 amino acids. V gave up 0 bases and J gave up 3 bases; unmatched junction bases: 2. Germline V gene sequence: CDR1 SGHRS, CDR2 YFSETQ. DNA of the CDR3: TGCGCCAGCAGCTTGGGGGGACAGGTCTACGAGCAGTACTTC. Residues: CASSLGGQVYEQYF.

This clone has a single count. V and J are TRBV28 and TRBJ2-7; D gene unclear. The CDR3 is 12 amino acids. Trimming shortened V by 7 bases and J by 2 bases, and 9 bases separated the two germline ends. The germline V gene encodes CDR1 MDHEN and CDR2 SYDVKM. In DNA form, the CDR3 reads TGTGCCAGCACAAGCCGGGCCTACGAGCAGTACTTC. Encoded protein: CASTSRAYEQYF.